This is a list of T cell receptor beta chains from one sample in a study of blood T cell repertoires in COVID-19. The repertoire was sequenced with immunoSEQ multiplex PCR; TCRdb's copy has only in-frame clones and lacks some. The sample lists 20,000 or so clones, approximately 90% occurring once. The material sequenced was peripheral blood. The receptors were gathered from a human donor with active COVID-19. The donor label of this sample is uncertain. CDR3s leave out the opening cysteine and the closing phenylalanine or tryptophan. Part of the rows lack a size; the others show once, few, many or a class for expanded clones.

size	J	V	CDR3
.	TRBJ1-5	TRBV19	ASSIPGGRQPQH
.	TRBJ2-7	TRBV18	ASSPQQGSSYEQY
.	TRBJ2-3	TRBV7-3	ASSFSGKGDTQY
.	TRBJ2-5	TRBV11-2	ASSLRPGVGETQY
few	TRBJ1-5	TRBV27	ASSFTRAGPQH
.	TRBJ2-1	TRBV30	ASPGDIRSYNEQF
.	TRBJ2-3	TRBV19	ASSGLGTGGTQY
.	TRBJ2-5	TRBV13	ASSGPLLAGFSEETQY
.	TRBJ1-2	TRBV6-1	ASSEALRLGQGYQGYT
once	TRBJ1-5	TRBV6-6	ASSPGLDRGSQPQH
.	TRBJ2-1	TRBV4-2	ASSHQLDYNPMREQF
once	TRBJ2-7	TRBV2	ASRSGERAYEQY
.	TRBJ2-3	TRBV19	ASSIASGSTDTQY
once	TRBJ2-1	TRBV6-6	ASSFGTSGLGEQF
.	TRBJ2-7	TRBV19	ASRTKAGVYEQY
.	TRBJ2-1	TRBV7-6	ASSQDSVAYNEQF
.	TRBJ2-1	TRBV18	ASSPLGLNNEQF
.	TRBJ2-3	TRBV11-3	ASSPRRGTDTQY
.	TRBJ2-7	TRBV6-2/TRBV6-3	ASSIPRGVYEQY
.	TRBJ1-6	TRBV9	ASSVTGQNSPLH
.	TRBJ2-5	TRBV5-8	ASSSDRVETQY
.	TRBJ1-3	TRBV4-3	ASSQDHSRTGPFSGNTIY
.	TRBJ1-5	TRBV28	ASKEPSNQPQH
.	TRBJ2-2	TRBV5-4	ASSLGGTANTGELF
.	TRBJ2-7	TRBV30	AWGDLRDRGAYEQY
.	TRBJ2-7	TRBV5-4	ASSLSGGWEQY
.	TRBJ2-7	TRBV10-3	AISDPWGTTNTVAEQY
.	TRBJ1-4	TRBV30	AWRPNRGEKLF
.	TRBJ2-1	TRBV7-8	ASSPPNNEQF
once	TRBJ2-2	TRBV6-1	ASSDPARHLAGKNTGELF
.	TRBJ1-6	TRBV19	AGASSYNSPLH
.	TRBJ1-3	TRBV6-2/TRBV6-3	ASSPIRTISGNTIY
once	TRBJ2-7	TRBV7-2	ASSPRTDGYEQY
.	TRBJ2-1	TRBV12-5	ASSLTAWDEQF
.	TRBJ2-6	TRBV18	ASSREEAANVLT
.	TRBJ2-5	TRBV10-2	ASSEWGGETQY
.	TRBJ2-2	TRBV5-6	ASSLVAVAGELF
.	TRBJ2-2	TRBV7-6	ASSLEGQGGTGELF
once	TRBJ1-5	TRBV28	ASTPGWASNQPQH
.	TRBJ1-2	TRBV6-5	ASSYRTGSRGYT
.	TRBJ1-5	TRBV28	ASTRGRSDQPQH
.	TRBJ2-7	TRBV11-3	ASSTSPGGGAYEQY
medium-sized	TRBJ2-1	TRBV9	ASSAEDKGFNEQF
.	TRBJ2-3	TRBV7-6	ASSSLAGFTDTQY
.	TRBJ2-7	TRBV27	ASRLTSTGLPSYEQY
.	TRBJ1-5	TRBV13	ASRPGGRFQPQH
.	TRBJ2-7	TRBV4-1	ASSQDFASGISYEQY
once	TRBJ2-7	TRBV6-2/TRBV6-3	ASSYAGDPYEQY
few	TRBJ2-7	TRBV30	AWSVRVRLNEQY
.	TRBJ2-3	TRBV11-3	ASSLSGGGLTDTQY